This T cell receptor beta chain was sequenced during a study of regulatory T cells in long-lasting Graves disease. Findings and limits, study-wide: Newly diagnosed Graves' patients had higher TCR diversity than persistent ones.

Time point denoted: persistent/refractory GD, antithyroid drugs over 5 years with positive TRAb. Making the TCR library involved RNA that had been extracted from PBMCs. The guidelines of the American Thyroid Association were the basis for diagnosing Graves' disease. Of note for this clonotype: No antigen is known for it. This may come from a read error, since a much larger clone is one base off.

Sequencing libraries for TCR beta were prepared with iRepertoire HTBI primers and Arm-PCR of CDR3 regions. Original handling: Identified segments across samples numbered under 80 TRBV and roughly 15 TRBJ. Each CDR3 protein gets one entry after TCRdb re-called the multiplex PCR reads with MiXCR. TCRdb, not the authors, supplied the V and J calls. The table includes hundreds of thousands of distinct CDR3 sequences, less than 25% detected once. This CDR3 is built from 12 residues. Between the trimmed V and J ends, which lost 11 bases and 4 bases, there was a span of 12 bases. The germline V gene has CDR1 MNHNS and CDR2 SASEGT.

This clonotype was obtained from a female donor with Graves disease. The sample in question was peripheral blood mononuclear cells (PBMCs), obtained when the disease was refractory, from a patient treated with antithyroid drugs. This chain joins TRBV6-1 and TRBJ1-5; TRBD1 is a possible D gene (5 bases). The CDR3 protein is CAPGTDNQPQHF. CDR3 sequence (DNA): TGTGCCCCCGGGACGGATAATCAGCCCCAGCATTTT.